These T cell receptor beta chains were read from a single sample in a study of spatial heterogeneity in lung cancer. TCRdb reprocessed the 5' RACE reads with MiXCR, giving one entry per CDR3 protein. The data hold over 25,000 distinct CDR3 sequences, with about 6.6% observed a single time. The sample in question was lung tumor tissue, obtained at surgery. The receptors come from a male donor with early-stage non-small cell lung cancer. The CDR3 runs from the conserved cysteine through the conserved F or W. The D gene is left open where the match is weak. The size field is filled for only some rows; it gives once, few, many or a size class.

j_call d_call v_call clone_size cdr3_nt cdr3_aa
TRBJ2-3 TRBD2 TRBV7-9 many TGTGCCGCCCAGCGGGGATCCCTCACAGATACGCAGTATTTT CAAQRGSLTDTQYF
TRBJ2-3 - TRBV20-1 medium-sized TGCAGTGCTAGAGATCGAGCCGGGGCAGATACGCAGTATTTT CSARDRAGADTQYF
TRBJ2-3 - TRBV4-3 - TGCGCCAGCAGCCAACGGGACCGCAGAGGAGATACGCAGTATTTT CASSQRDRRGDTQYF
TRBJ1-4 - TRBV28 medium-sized TGTGCCAGCACCAGCGCTAATGAAAAACTGTTTTTT CASTSANEKLFF
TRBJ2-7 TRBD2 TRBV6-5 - TGTGCCAGCAGGGATAGCGGGGGATACGAGCAGTACTTC CASRDSGGYEQYF
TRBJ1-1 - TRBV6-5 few TGTGCCAGCAGTTACAACCCGCAGTCCCATTTGACAGTCACTGAAGCTTTCTTT CASSYNPQSHLTVTEAFF
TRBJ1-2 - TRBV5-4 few TGTGCCAGCAGCCGAGCTTCCTATGGCTACACCTTC CASSRASYGYTF
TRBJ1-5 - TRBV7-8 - TGTGCCAGCAGCTTATCAAGGGGTCAGCCCCAGCATTTT CASSLSRGQPQHF
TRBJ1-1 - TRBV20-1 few TGCAGTGCTAGGCGGTTAGCAGCTATGAACACTGAAGCTTTCTTT CSARRLAAMNTEAFF
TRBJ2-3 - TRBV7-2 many TGTGCCAGCAGCTCCGGGTCGGGAGATACGCAGTATTTT CASSSGSGDTQYF
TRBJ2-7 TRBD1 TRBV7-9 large TGTGCCAGCAGCTCGACAGGGGGTCACTACGAGCAGTACTTC CASSSTGGHYEQYF
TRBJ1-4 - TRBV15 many TGTGCCACGGAAAGGGACTTAGGAGTGGAACTGTTTTTT CATERDLGVELFF
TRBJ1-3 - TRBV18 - TGTGCCAGCTCACCACCGGCTGGAAACACCATATATTTT CASSPPAGNTIYF
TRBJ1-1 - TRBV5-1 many TGCGCCAGCAGCCCTAGCGCAGGGATTGTCACTGAAGCTTTCTTT CASSPSAGIVTEAFF
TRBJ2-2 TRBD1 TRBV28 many TGTGCCAGCAGTTTAGGACAGGGACGCACCGGGGAGCTGTTTTTT CASSLGQGRTGELFF
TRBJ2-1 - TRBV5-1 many TGCGCCAGCAGCCCGGGAGCCTACAATGAGCAGTTCTTC CASSPGAYNEQFF
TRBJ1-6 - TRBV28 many TGTGCCAGCAGTTTACAGGTTTTGGAGTCCTATAATTCACCCCTCCACTTT CASSLQVLESYNSPLHF
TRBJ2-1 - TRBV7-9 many TGTGCCAGCAGCTTAGTAGGGGTCGTGACAGGGCAGTTCTTC CASSLVGVVTGQFF
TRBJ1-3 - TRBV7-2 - TGTGCCAGCAGCTTAGGAGGGGACCTCTCTGGAAACACCATATATTTT CASSLGGDLSGNTIYF
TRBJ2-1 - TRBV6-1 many TGTGCCAGCAGTGTTTCAGGACGCGGGGATGAGCAGTTCTTC CASSVSGRGDEQFF
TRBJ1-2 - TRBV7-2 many TGTGCCAGCAGCCCCGACAGGAACTATGGCTACACCTTC CASSPDRNYGYTF
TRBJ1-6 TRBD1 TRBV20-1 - TGCAGTGCTAGAGATCTCGACAGGGGGCTTAATTCACCCCTCCACTTT CSARDLDRGLNSPLHF
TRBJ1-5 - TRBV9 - TGTGCCAGCAGCGTAGGTCTGGGCAATCAGCCCCAGCATTTT CASSVGLGNQPQHF
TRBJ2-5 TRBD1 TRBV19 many TGTGCCAGTAGTATCCGACAGGGCCAAGAGACCCAGTACTTC CASSIRQGQETQYF
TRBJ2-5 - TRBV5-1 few TGCGCCAGCAGCCCGGGGGAGACCCAGTACTTC CASSPGETQYF